This TCR beta chain was obtained from a study of CD8+ T cells in alopecia areata (dated by TCRdb to the late 2010s). Broadly, across the study: To study T cell clonal expansion in alopecia areata, the researchers applied high-throughput TCRbeta sequencing to both the C3H/HeJ mouse model and human patients. In humans, TCRbeta sequencing was performed on scalp tissue and on sorted CD4+ and CD8+ peripheral blood T cells from healthy controls and from patients with patchy or totalis/universalis alopecia areata. Scalp clonality was compared among normal scalp (n=4), patchy alopecia areata scalp (n=8), and alopecia totalis/universalis scalp (n=8). TCRbeta CDR3 regions were amplified by immunoSEQ multiplex PCR with 35 Vbeta forward and 13 Jbeta reverse primers. RNA was obtained with the PAXgene miRNA kit for fixed scalp, the miRNeasy kit for PBMCs, and the RNeasy kit for mouse skin. Overall study results and their limits: TCR sequences shared between patients were less clear than in mice, possibly partly because of HLA diversity in the patient population. Scalp TCR repertoire analysis is complicated because resident alphabeta T cells in normal human skin are also sequenced, whereas mouse skin is dominated by gammadelta T cells. Compared with normal scalp, lesional scalp, particularly in alopecia totalis/universalis, had higher clonality and more expanded CD8+ clones, which suggests antigenic drive.

Lesional scalp punch biopsies and peripheral blood were collected from alopecia areata patients. PBMCs were isolated by density centrifugation and stained for CD3, CD4 and CD8, and CD4+ and CD8+ T cells were sorted on a FACSAria. Alopecia areata patients who were not treated were recruited through a multicenter biomarker study. In 4 or 5 patients from the biomarker study, blood CD8+ T cells were sorted further into NKG2D-low and NKG2D-high fractions. Library construction relied on the immunoSEQ multiplex PCR assay. To provide template for TCR sequencing, every sample had RNA extracted and reverse transcribed into cDNA. First-strand cDNA was synthesized with SuperScript III using a 2:1 mix of oligo-dT and random hexamers. A synthetic immune receptor repertoire was used to gauge amplification bias, and whatever bias remained was removed computationally. In the original analysis: After raw reads were preprocessed to remove errors, the CDR3 was defined following IMGT conventions as running from the conserved cysteine to phenylalanine. Clonality was computed by normalizing Shannon entropy by log2 of the number of productive unique TCRs and subtracting the result from 1. Whether scalp clones were CD4 or CD8 was inferred by matching scalp TCRbeta sequences against CD4 and CD8 repertoires sorted from blood. The source is immuneACCESS, and TCRdb retained only in-frame sequences with V and J called. Part of the clones is not carried over; for the studies checked, unresolved V genes explain less than half of this, and the remainder is unexplained. Clonal size and the V and J genes are those of that table, whereas D and trimming came from the DNA. For this sample there are about 82,000 clones; 51% appear just once. The ten largest clones represent around 5% of the sample.

In this sample, this clone turned up a few times. The clone's antigen remains unknown. The input lacks base qualities; no much larger clone sits a single base away. Its CDR3 holds 12 amino acids, cysteine through phenylalanine. Only the CDR3 DNA stays, 36 bases, in frame from base 1. V is shortened by 7 bases, J by 4 bases, and the region joining them spans 13 bases. The germline V gene sets CDR1 to SQVTM and CDR2 to ANQGSEA. The sample consisted of NKG2D-high CD8+ T cells sorted from blood. The cell subset or site label on this specimen signifies: sorted CD8+ NKG2D-high blood T cells. This TCR derives from a human donor with alopecia areata. The chain is assembled from TRBV29-1 and TRBJ2-5; 5 matching bases give a weak D call of TRBD1. The nucleotides read TGCAGCGGAATGGGGCCTCGAGAGACCCAGTACTTC. This gives the protein CSGMGPRETQYF. Extended through the reference TRBV29-1 and TRBJ2-5 proteins, this CDR3 yields the full variable domain: SAVISQKPSRDICQRGTSLTIQCQVDSQVTMMFWYRQQPGQSLTLIATANQGSEATYESGFVIDKFPISRPNLTFSTLTVSNMSPEDSSIYLCSGMGPRETQYFGPGTRLLVL.